The present T cell receptor (beta chain) was sequenced within a study of Graves' ophthalmopathy and Graves' hyperthyroidism. Whole-study results and caveats: Most thyroid clonotypes with frequency above 0.001 were detected in blood too. Researchers report that a 13-signature model separated ophthalmopathy from stable hyperthyroidism, posting about 90% sensitivity and more than 70% specificity.

V lost 1 base, J lost 0 bases, and 15 bases lay in between. The germline V gene encodes CDR1 SQVTM and CDR2 ANQGSEA. The CDR3 is 16 residues long. Every ophthalmopathy donor presented moderate-to-severe activity, CAS ≥3, NOSPECS ≥4 and duration under 3 months. The study amplified TCR beta CDR3 regions using RNA transcripts. Amplification began with first-round RT-PCR using HTBI primers, then second-round multiplex PCR was performed. Via MiXCR, TCRdb re-called the multiplex PCR reads, giving one row per CDR3 protein. The table includes over 150,000 distinct CDR3 sequences, 30% to 45% detected once. This clonotype was seen many times. Its cognate antigen is unknown.

The receptor was isolated from a middle-aged woman with Graves' ophthalmopathy. The specimen was peripheral blood. The rearrangement joins TRBV29-1 to TRBJ1-2; D perhaps matches TRBD1 (5 bases). CDR3 sequence (DNA): TGCAGCGTTGAAGTGTTCGGGACTGAGGCTAACTATGGCTACACCTTC. Translated: CSVEVFGTEANYGYTF.